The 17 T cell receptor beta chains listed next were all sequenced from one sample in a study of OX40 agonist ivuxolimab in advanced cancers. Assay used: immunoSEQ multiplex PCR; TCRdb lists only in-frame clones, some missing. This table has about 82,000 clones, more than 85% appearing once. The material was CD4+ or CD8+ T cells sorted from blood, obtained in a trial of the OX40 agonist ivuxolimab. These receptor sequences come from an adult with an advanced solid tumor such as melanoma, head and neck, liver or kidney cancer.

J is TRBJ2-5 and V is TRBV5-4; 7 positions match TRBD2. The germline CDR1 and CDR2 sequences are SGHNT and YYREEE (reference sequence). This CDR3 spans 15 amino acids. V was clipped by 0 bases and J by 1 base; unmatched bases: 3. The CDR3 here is CASSLVSSGQETQYF. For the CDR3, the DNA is TGTGCCAGCAGCTTGGTCTCTAGCGGCCAAGAGACCCAGTACTTC.

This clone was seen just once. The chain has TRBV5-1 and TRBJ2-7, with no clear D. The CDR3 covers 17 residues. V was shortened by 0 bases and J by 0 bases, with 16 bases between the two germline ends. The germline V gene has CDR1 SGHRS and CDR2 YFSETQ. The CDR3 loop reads CASSLATLASSSYEQYF. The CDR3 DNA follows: TGCGCCAGCAGCTTGGCCACGTTGGCTTCTAGCTCCTACGAGCAGTACTTC.

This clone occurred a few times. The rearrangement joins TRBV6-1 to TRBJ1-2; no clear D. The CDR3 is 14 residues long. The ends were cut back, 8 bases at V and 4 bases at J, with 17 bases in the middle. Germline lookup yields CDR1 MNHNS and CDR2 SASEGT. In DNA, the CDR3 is TGTGCCAGCCTAGCCTCCCCCTCGGGCTATGGCTACACCTTC. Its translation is CASLASPSGYGYTF.

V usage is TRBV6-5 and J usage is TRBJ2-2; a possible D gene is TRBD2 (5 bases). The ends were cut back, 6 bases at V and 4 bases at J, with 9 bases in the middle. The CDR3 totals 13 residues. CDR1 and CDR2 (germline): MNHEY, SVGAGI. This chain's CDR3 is CASRLVVTGELFF. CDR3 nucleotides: TGTGCCAGCAGACTAGTAGTCACCGGGGAGCTGTTTTTT.

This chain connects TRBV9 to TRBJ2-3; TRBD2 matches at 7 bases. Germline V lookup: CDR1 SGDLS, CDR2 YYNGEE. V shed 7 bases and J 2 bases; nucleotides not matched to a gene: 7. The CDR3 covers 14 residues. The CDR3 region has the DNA TGTGCCAGCGGCAAGAGGGACTACACAGATACGCAGTATTTT. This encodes CASGKRDYTDTQYF.

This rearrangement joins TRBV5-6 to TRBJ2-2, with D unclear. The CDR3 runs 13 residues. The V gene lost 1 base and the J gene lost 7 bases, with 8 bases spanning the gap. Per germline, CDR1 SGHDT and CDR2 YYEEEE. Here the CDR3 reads CASSLPWGGELFF. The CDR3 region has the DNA TGTGCCAGCAGCTTGCCTTGGGGCGGGGAGCTGTTTTTT.

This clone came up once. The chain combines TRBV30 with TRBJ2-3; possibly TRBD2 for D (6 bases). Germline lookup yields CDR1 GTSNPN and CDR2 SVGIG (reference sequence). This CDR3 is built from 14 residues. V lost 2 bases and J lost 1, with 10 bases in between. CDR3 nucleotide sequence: TGTGCCTGGAGTTTAGGAGGGGGCACAGATACGCAGTATTTT. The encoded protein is CAWSLGGGTDTQYF.

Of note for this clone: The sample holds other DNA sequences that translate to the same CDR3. CDR3 nucleotides: TGTGCCAGTAGTATTCAGGGAACCGGGGAGCTGTTTTTT. The encoded protein is CASSIQGTGELFF. The chain joins TRBV19 to TRBJ2-2; D is perhaps TRBD1 (5 bases). This CDR3 is 13 amino acids long. Trimming pared 3 bases from V and 5 bases from J, leaving 7 bases between. Germline lookup yields CDR1 LNHDA and CDR2 SQIVND (reference sequence).

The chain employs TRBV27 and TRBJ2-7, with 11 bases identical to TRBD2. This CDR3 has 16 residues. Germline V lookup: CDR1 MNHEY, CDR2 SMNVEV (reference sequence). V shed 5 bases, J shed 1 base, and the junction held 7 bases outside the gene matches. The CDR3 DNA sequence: TGTGCCAGCAGTCCAGCCGGGACTAGCGGTTCCTACGAGCAGTACTTC. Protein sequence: CASSPAGTSGSYEQYF.

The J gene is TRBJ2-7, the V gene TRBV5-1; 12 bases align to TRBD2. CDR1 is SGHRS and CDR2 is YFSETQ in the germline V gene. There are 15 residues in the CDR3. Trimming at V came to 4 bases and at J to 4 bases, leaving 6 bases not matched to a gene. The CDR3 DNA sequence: TGCGCCAGCAGCACCCGACTAGCGGGAGAGTACGAGCAGTACTTC. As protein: CASSTRLAGEYEQYF.

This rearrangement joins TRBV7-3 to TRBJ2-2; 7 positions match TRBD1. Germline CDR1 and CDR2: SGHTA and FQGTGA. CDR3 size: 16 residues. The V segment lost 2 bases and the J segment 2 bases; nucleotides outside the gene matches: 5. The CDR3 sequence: CASSLVRQGNTGELFF. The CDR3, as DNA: TGTGCCAGCAGCTTAGTACGACAGGGTAACACCGGGGAGCTGTTTTTT.

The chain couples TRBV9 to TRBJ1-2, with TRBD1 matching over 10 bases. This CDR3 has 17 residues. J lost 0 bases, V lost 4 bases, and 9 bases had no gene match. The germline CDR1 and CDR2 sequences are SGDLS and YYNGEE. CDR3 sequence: CASSPGTGDTTNYGYTF. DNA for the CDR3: TGTGCCAGCAGCCCAGGGACAGGGGACACCACTAACTATGGCTACACCTTC.

The CDR3, as DNA: TGTGCCAGCAGTTTTGGACGGCCCGCACCCCTCCACTTT. Translation: CASSFGRPAPLHF. V and J are TRBV28 and TRBJ1-6; D is unclear. Germline lookup yields CDR1 MDHEN and CDR2 SYDVKM. The V and J ends lost 3 bases and 11 bases respectively, with 11 bases between them. There are 13 residues in the CDR3.

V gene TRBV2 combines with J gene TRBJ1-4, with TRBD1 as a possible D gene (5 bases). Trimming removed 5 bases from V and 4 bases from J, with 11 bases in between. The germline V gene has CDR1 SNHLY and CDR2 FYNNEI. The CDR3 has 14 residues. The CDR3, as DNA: TGTGCCAGCAGTTGGGTTGGGGGTAATGAAAAACTGTTTTTT. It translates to CASSWVGGNEKLFF.

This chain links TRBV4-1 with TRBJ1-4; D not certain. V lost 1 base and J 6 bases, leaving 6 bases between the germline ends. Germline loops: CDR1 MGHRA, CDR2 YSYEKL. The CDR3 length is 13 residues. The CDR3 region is CASSQGHYEKLFF. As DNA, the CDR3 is TGCGCCAGCAGCCAAGGGCACTATGAAAAACTGTTTTTT.

CDR3 nucleotides: TGTGCCAGCAGCCTAAGCGACGGGACGGATCAGCCCCAGCATTTT. It yields the protein CASSLSDGTDQPQHF. The chain recombines TRBV6-1 with TRBJ1-5, with TRBD1 as a possible D gene (5 bases). This CDR3 region has 15 residues. Trimming shortened V by 6 bases and J by 5 bases, and 17 bases separated the two germline ends. Per the germline V gene, CDR1 is MNHNS and CDR2 is SASEGT.

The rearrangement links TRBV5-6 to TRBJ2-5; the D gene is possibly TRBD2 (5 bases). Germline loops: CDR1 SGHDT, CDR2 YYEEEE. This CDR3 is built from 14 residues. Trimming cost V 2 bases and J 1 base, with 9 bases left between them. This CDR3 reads CASSFFGIQETQYF. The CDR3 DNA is TGTGCCAGCAGCTTCTTCGGGATCCAAGAGACCCAGTACTTC.